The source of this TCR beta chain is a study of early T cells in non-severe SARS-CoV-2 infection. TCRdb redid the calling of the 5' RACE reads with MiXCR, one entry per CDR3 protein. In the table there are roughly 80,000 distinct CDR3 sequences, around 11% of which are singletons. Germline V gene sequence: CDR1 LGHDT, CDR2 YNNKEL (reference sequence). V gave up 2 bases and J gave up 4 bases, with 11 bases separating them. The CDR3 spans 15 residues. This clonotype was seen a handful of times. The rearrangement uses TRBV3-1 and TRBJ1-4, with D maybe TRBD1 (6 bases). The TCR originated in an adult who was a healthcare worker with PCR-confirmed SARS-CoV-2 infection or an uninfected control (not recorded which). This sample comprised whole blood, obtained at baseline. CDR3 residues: CASSQRGQYNEKLFF. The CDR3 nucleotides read TGTGCCAGCAGCCAACGAGGACAGTATAATGAAAAACTGTTTTTT.